This T cell receptor beta chain was profiled in a study of siplizumab effects on memory and regulatory T cells. Worth noting for this clone: The antigen is not known.

Clones were sequenced by immunoSEQ multiplex PCR, and TCRdb holds only the in-frame ones, with some missing. The sample consists of over 100,000 clones, over 90% of them appearing once. CDR1 is KGHSH and CDR2 is LQKENI in the germline V gene. The germline V and J ends were trimmed by 3 bases and 6 bases, with 17 bases remaining between them. This CDR3 has 15 amino acids. Study-level points and caveats: Naive T cells seemed more diverse than memory cells and seemed major alloresponse contributors.

Sequencing was done on a sample of Tregs sorted from blood. The TCR originated in a human donor in good health. This rearrangement joins TRBV18 to TRBJ1-1; D might be TRBD1 (5 bases). The chain's CDR3 is CASSPRLKVGAEAFF. CDR3 DNA: TGTGCCAGCTCACCGCGTTTGAAGGTAGGGGCTGAAGCTTTCTTT.